These 15 T cell receptor beta chains were sequenced from one sample in a study of T cells in localized non-small cell lung cancer. TCRdb keeps only in-frame clones here, not all; method: immunoSEQ multiplex PCR. Of some 1,700 clones in the sample, about 40% were seen once. The sample consisted of lung tumor tissue, taken before any cancer treatment. Source of these receptors: a female donor of 60 years or more with stage II squamous cell lung carcinoma.

This clone has more than one count but fewer than ten. The rearrangement uses TRBV30 and TRBJ2-5, with D perhaps TRBD2 (6 bases). The CDR3 sequence is 12 residues long. Germline V lookup: CDR1 GTSNPN, CDR2 SVGIG (reference sequence). Trimming stripped 0 bases from V and 7 bases from J, with 9 bases between. Written as DNA, the CDR3 is TGTGCCTGGAGTGTTCAGGGAGGGACCCAGTACTTC. Its translation: CAWSVQGGTQYF. Together with reference TRBV30 and TRBJ2-5, the CDR3 gives the full variable domain: SQTIHQWPATLVQPVGSPLSLECTVEGTSNPNLYWYRQAAGRGLQLLFYSVGIGQISSEVPQNLSASRPQDRQFILSSKKLLLSDSGFYLCAWSVQGGTQYFGPGTRLLVL.

This clone has only a few counts. Here the CDR3 reads CAWGAGTGFDEQYF. The CDR3 DNA sequence: TGTGCCTGGGGGGCCGGGACAGGGTTCGACGAGCAGTACTTC. This chain joins TRBV30 and TRBJ2-7, with TRBD1 matching over 9 bases. J lost 5 bases, V lost 5 bases, and 10 bases had no gene match. Germline V gives CDR1 GTSNPN, CDR2 SVGIG (reference sequence). There are 14 residues in the CDR3. Drawing the rest from reference TRBV30 and TRBJ2-7, the complete variable domain is SQTIHQWPATLVQPVGSPLSLECTVEGTSNPNLYWYRQAAGRGLQLLFYSVGIGQISSEVPQNLSASRPQDRQFILSSKKLLLSDSGFYLCAWGAGTGFDEQYFGPGTRLTVT.

Sample share makes this clone medium-sized. The chain carries TRBV11-3 and TRBJ2-1, with D perhaps matching TRBD2 (7 bases). The CDR3 is 14 residues long. The V end was cut by 5 bases, the J end by 9 bases, with 17 bases between. Germline CDR1 reads SGHNT; CDR2 reads YENEEA. The chain's CDR3 is CASSPRGADIEQFF. CDR3 DNA sequence: TGTGCCAGCAGCCCCCGGGGGGCGGATATTGAGCAGTTCTTC.

The chain recombines TRBV11-1 with TRBJ2-2; 10 nucleotides match TRBD2. In germline, CDR1 is SGHAT, CDR2 FQDESV (reference sequence). Unmatched junction bases numbered 3, after V lost 3 bases and J lost 5 bases. The CDR3 is 15 amino acids. Written as DNA, the CDR3 is TGTGCCAGCAGCTTGGAACTAGCGGGAACCGGGGAGCTGTTTTTT. This gives the protein CASSLELAGTGELFF.

This clone has just a few counts. V gene TRBV7-5 combines with J gene TRBJ2-1; the tabulated D call, TRBD2, remains unverified against the DNA. TRBV7-5 is labeled a pseudogene. The CDR3 spans 16 residues. DNA of the CDR3: TGTGCCAGCAGCGCCACCGGGACTAGCCTGTTCGATGAGCAGTTCTTC. Translating it yields CASSATGTSLFDEQFF.

V gene TRBV19 combines with J gene TRBJ2-7; D is unresolved. The V gene's germline CDR1 is LNHDA and CDR2 SQIVND (reference sequence). V lost 2 bases to trimming and J lost 3 bases, with 8 bases between them. This CDR3 region has 13 residues. The CDR3 DNA sequence: TGTGCCAGTAGTATAAGGGCCTTCTACGAGCAGTACTTC. Its translation: CASSIRAFYEQYF.

This chain connects TRBV28 to TRBJ1-3; the D is unclear. V shed 5 bases and J shed 0 bases, with 5 bases lying between them. CDR1 and CDR2 (germline): MDHEN, SYDVKM. The CDR3 runs 13 residues. The CDR3, as DNA: TGTGCCAGCAGTGAGATCTCTGGAAACACCATATATTTT. Its protein product is CASSEISGNTIYF. The variable domain in full, completed from reference TRBV28 and TRBJ1-3, reads DVKVTQSSRYLVKRTGEKVFLECVQDMDHENMFWYRQDPGLGLRLIYFSYDVKMKEKGDIPEGYSVSREKKERFSLILESASTNQTSMYLCASSEISGNTIYFGEGSWLTVV.

This clone was observed a handful of times. The chain couples TRBV9 to TRBJ2-7; TRBD2 might be the D (6 bases). Germline CDR1 and CDR2: SGDLS and YYNGEE. V gave up 4 bases and J gave up 3 bases, with 11 bases separating them. The CDR3 length is 13 residues. This chain's CDR3 is CASSRDFNYEQYF. CDR3 DNA: TGTGCCAGCAGCCGGGACTTCAACTACGAGCAGTACTTC.

This clone was seen a few times. The chain uses TRBV6-8 and TRBJ1-2; a possible D gene is TRBD1 (6 bases). V gave up 9 bases and J gave up 5 bases, with 22 bases separating them. Germline loops: CDR1 MNHGY, CDR2 SAAAGT. The CDR3 is made up of 15 amino acids. The CDR3 nucleotides read TGTGCCAGTGGGCCCGGGGGCGCTCGGAATTATGGCTACACCTTC. Translation gives CASGPGGARNYGYTF.

Within the sample, this clone is hyperexpanded. The chain couples TRBV9 to TRBJ2-7; 9 positions match TRBD2. Germline V gene sequence: CDR1 SGDLS, CDR2 YYNGEE. The CDR3 extends over 14 amino acids. The V gene end was trimmed by 4 bases and the J gene end by 2 bases; junction bases not matched to a gene: 4. CDR3 sequence: CASSPSGAPYEQYF. The CDR3 DNA reads TGTGCCAGCAGCCCTAGCGGGGCGCCCTACGAGCAGTACTTC.

The rearrangement joins TRBV6-8 to TRBJ1-1, with D possibly matching TRBD1 (5 bases). Germline CDR1 MNHGY, CDR2 SAAAGT. V was clipped by 1 base and J by 5 bases, with 8 bases between them. CDR3 length: 13 residues. The CDR3 sequence is CASSYYRGTEAFF. In DNA, the CDR3 is TGTGCCAGCAGTTACTATCGGGGGACTGAAGCTTTCTTT.

V gene TRBV19 combines with J gene TRBJ1-2, with 7 bases lining up with TRBD1. The CDR3 consists of 12 residues. Germline loops: CDR1 LNHDA, CDR2 SQIVND (reference sequence). V trimming: 4 bases; J trimming: 6 bases; junction bases outside the gene matches: 2. CDR3 region: CASSRGTDGYTF. CDR3 DNA sequence: TGTGCCAGTAGTAGAGGGACAGATGGCTACACCTTC.

This clone rates as medium-sized. The J gene is TRBJ2-1, the V gene TRBV11-3, with a possible D match to TRBD1 (6 bases). Germline CDR1 and CDR2: SGHNT and YENEEA. This CDR3 region has 15 residues. V shed 5 bases and J shed 0 bases, with 11 bases lying between them. Here the CDR3 reads CASSESRGSYNEQFF. DNA of the CDR3: TGTGCCAGCAGCGAAAGCAGGGGCTCCTACAATGAGCAGTTCTTC.

The chain is built from TRBV19 and TRBJ1-2; D gene unclear. The CDR3 is 14 amino acids. Trimming stripped 5 bases from V and 7 bases from J, with 17 bases between. Germline CDR1 and CDR2: LNHDA and SQIVND (reference sequence). CDR3 region: CASSPGNPTVGYTF. The DNA for the CDR3 is TGTGCCAGTAGTCCAGGAAACCCTACAGTTGGCTACACCTTC.

The V call is TRBV6-8, the J call TRBJ1-1, with no clear D. The germline V gene encodes CDR1 MNHGY and CDR2 SAAAGT. The CDR3 covers 14 residues. Trimming took off 7 bases at V and 6 bases at J, with 18 bases between the two ends. The CDR3 sequence is CASKGVGYLPEAFF. CDR3 sequence (DNA): TGTGCCAGCAAGGGAGTCGGATACCTACCTGAAGCTTTCTTT.